Each of the 31 T cell receptor beta chains below was sequenced from the same sample in a study of blood T cell repertoires in COVID-19. Some clones are missing from TCRdb's copy, which holds only in-frame ones; the method was immunoSEQ multiplex PCR. The profile shows around 620,000 clones, just under 90% of them singletons. Sequenced: peripheral blood. The receptors here all came from a woman aged 18-35 years with acute or convalescent COVID-19.

CDR3 loop: CAISEVEYGYTF. Written as DNA, the CDR3 is TGTGCCATCAGTGAGGTGGAGTATGGCTACACCTTC. The gene calls are TRBV10-3 and TRBJ1-2; D ambiguous. The V gene lost 2 bases and the J gene lost 5 bases, with 6 bases spanning the gap. The germline V gene encodes CDR1 ENHRY and CDR2 SYGVKD. CDR3 size: 12 residues.

This clone was recorded once. The chain has TRBV29-1 and TRBJ2-2; 10 nucleotides match TRBD1. This CDR3 region has 17 residues. Germline loops: CDR1 SQVTM, CDR2 ANQGSEA. The J segment lost 2 bases and the V segment lost 5 bases, leaving 11 bases of the junction unmatched. CDR3 coding DNA: TGCAGCGTTCTAGTCCCGGGACAGGGGCCAAACACCGGGGAGCTGTTTTTT. Protein sequence: CSVLVPGQGPNTGELFF.

The chain recombines TRBV4-2 with TRBJ2-1, with TRBD2 matching over 13 bases. This CDR3 has 16 residues. The germline CDR1 and CDR2 sequences are LGHNA and YNFKEQ. The trim removed 4 bases at V and 9 bases at J, leaving 9 bases unmatched. CDR3: CASSPQTSGGRVEQFF. CDR3 nucleotide sequence: TGTGCCAGCAGCCCACAGACTAGCGGGGGGCGGGTTGAGCAGTTCTTC.

The V call is TRBV7-2, the J call TRBJ2-2; no definite D call. Germline lookup yields CDR1 SGHTA and CDR2 FQGNSA. The CDR3 is made up of 13 amino acids. With 0 bases removed from V and 6 bases from J, the gap between germline ends came to 5 bases. CDR3 region: CASSLASSGELFF. The CDR3 DNA reads TGTGCCAGCAGCTTAGCATCTTCCGGGGAGCTGTTTTTT.

This chain connects TRBV4-3 to TRBJ2-7, with 10 bases matching TRBD1. Germline V gives CDR1 LGHNA, CDR2 YSLEER. Unmatched junction bases numbered 3, after V lost 5 bases and J lost 2 bases. The CDR3 contains 14 residues. This CDR3 reads CASSSGTGAYEQYF. The CDR3 DNA follows: TGCGCCAGCAGCTCCGGGACAGGGGCCTACGAGCAGTACTTC.

The V call is TRBV7-8, the J call TRBJ1-6; no clear D. Germline V gene lookup returns CDR1 SGHVS and CDR2 FQNEAQ. Trimming removed 5 bases from V and 8 bases from J, with 10 bases in between. This CDR3 has 13 residues. The CDR3 sequence is CASSPGSYSPLHF. For the CDR3, the DNA is TGTGCCAGCAGCCCCGGGTCGTATTCACCCCTCCACTTT.

The V call is TRBV4-1, the J call TRBJ2-7; D might be TRBD1 (5 bases). CDR3 length equals 14 residues. The V gene lost 5 bases and the J gene lost 3 bases, with 14 bases spanning the gap. CDR1 and CDR2 (germline): MGHRA, YSYEKL. This CDR3 is CASSAPGKIYEQYF. As DNA, the CDR3 is TGCGCCAGCAGCGCGCCAGGGAAGATCTACGAGCAGTACTTC.

The V call is TRBV10-1, the J call TRBJ1-5, with 8 bases identical to TRBD1. After removal of 8 bases from V and 5 bases from J, the junction contained 17 bases not matched to a gene. Germline V CDR1 and CDR2: WNHNN, SYGVQD (reference sequence). CDR3 length: 17 residues. The CDR3 protein is CASSNTGQVILDQPQHF. The CDR3 DNA reads TGCGCCAGCTCCAATACGGGACAGGTTATTCTAGATCAGCCCCAGCATTTT.

V usage is TRBV27 and J usage is TRBJ1-2; 7 bases fit TRBD1. The CDR3 loop spans 15 amino acids. Per the germline V gene, CDR1 is MNHEY and CDR2 is SMNVEV (reference sequence). Trimming took 5 bases from V and 2 from J; bases not matched to a gene: 8. CDR3 sequence: CASSGGQWGNYGYTF. The CDR3 nucleotides are TGTGCCAGCAGTGGGGGACAGTGGGGAAACTATGGCTACACCTTC.

The J gene is TRBJ2-7, the V gene TRBV5-1; no clear D gene. V was pared by 2 bases and J by 0 bases, with 18 bases between. CDR1 and CDR2 from the germline V gene are SGHRS and YFSETQ. CDR3 size: 17 residues. The CDR3 DNA is TGCGCCAGCAGCTTACCTGAAAAGACGGGTCACTCCTACGAGCAGTACTTC. Translation gives CASSLPEKTGHSYEQYF.

V and J are TRBV6-5 and TRBJ1-3; the D is unclear. Germline-derived CDR1 and CDR2 are MNHEY and SVGAGI. Trimming pared 6 bases from V and 0 bases from J, leaving 12 bases between. This CDR3 is 15 amino acids long. The CDR3 DNA reads TGTGCCAGCAGAGTTACAGACCGCTCTGGAAACACCATATATTTT. This translates into CASRVTDRSGNTIYF.

The chain links TRBV9 to TRBJ2-7, with D uncertain. Germline CDR1 is SGDLS and CDR2 is YYNGEE. The CDR3 runs to 15 residues. V lost 0 bases to trimming and J lost 0 bases, with 10 bases between them. CDR3 nucleotides: TGTGCCAGCAGCGTAGGAACAGAACCCTCCTACGAGCAGTACTTC. Its translation: CASSVGTEPSYEQYF.

This chain uses TRBV3-1 (or the pseudogene TRBV3-2) with TRBJ2-1, with 8 bases lining up with TRBD2. V gave up 2 bases and J gave up 4 bases; unmatched junction bases: 4. Germline loops: CDR1 LGHDT, CDR2 YNNKEL (reference sequence). The CDR3 loop spans 15 amino acids. In nucleotides, the CDR3 is TGTGCCAGCAGCCAATCGGGGGGGATGTACAATGAGCAGTTCTTC. Protein: CASSQSGGMYNEQFF.

The gene calls are TRBV4-3 and TRBJ1-2, with 7 bases aligning to TRBD1. The trim removed 4 bases at V and 2 bases at J, leaving 7 bases unmatched. The V gene's germline CDR1 is LGHNA and CDR2 YSLEER. The CDR3 has 15 residues. This chain's CDR3 is CASSPETGLNYGYTF. The DNA for the CDR3 is TGCGCCAGCAGCCCGGAGACAGGGCTAAACTATGGCTACACCTTC.

In its sample, this clone was seen once. The rearrangement links TRBV5-6 to TRBJ2-1; TRBD2 matches 9 bases. There are 15 residues in the CDR3. Looked up from germline, CDR1 is SGHDT and CDR2 is YYEEEE. J was trimmed by 4 bases and V by 3 bases; bases with no gene match: 5. The CDR3 here is CASSWATSGYNEQFF. In DNA form, the CDR3 reads TGTGCCAGCAGCTGGGCGACTAGCGGATACAATGAGCAGTTCTTC.

The rearrangement links TRBV7-7 to TRBJ2-5, with D possibly being TRBD1 (6 bases). This CDR3 is 14 amino acids long. Trimming left V 1 base short and J 5 bases short, with 11 bases between. CDR1 is SSHAT, CDR2 FNYEAQ, per germline (reference sequence). The CDR3 nucleotides are TGTGCCAGCAGCTTAGGAGTACAGGGTGAGACCCAGTACTTC. Amino acids: CASSLGVQGETQYF. Full variable domain (missing parts from reference TRBV7-7 and TRBJ2-5): GAGVSQSPRYKVTKRGQDVTLRCDPISSHATLYWYQQALGQGPEFLTYFNYEAQPDKSGLPSDRFSAERPEGSISTLTIQRTEQRDSAMYRCASSLGVQGETQYFGPGTRLLVL.

This clone was counted between two and nine times. The J gene is TRBJ2-7, the V gene TRBV29-1, with D possibly being TRBD2 (5 bases). The length of the CDR3 is 12 residues. The germline V gene has CDR1 SQVTM and CDR2 ANQGSEA. V was cut by 4 bases and J by 6 bases, with 13 bases left in between. The CDR3 coding sequence is TGCAGCGTTGTTTGGGAGTCCGGCGAGCAGTACTTC. It specifies CSVVWESGEQYF.

The CDR3 coding sequence is TGTGCCAGCAGTCCCCCAGACAGTCCCTATGGCTACACCTTC. Translated, it gives CASSPPDSPYGYTF. This chain links TRBV27 with TRBJ1-2; a weak D match, TRBD1 (5 bases). CDR3 length: 14 amino acids. Germline V gene sequence: CDR1 MNHEY, CDR2 SMNVEV (reference sequence). V was pared by 5 bases and J by 4 bases, with 14 bases between.

The V and J genes are TRBV29-1 and TRBJ1-2; D remains unclear. Trimming removed 7 bases from V and 2 bases from J, with 14 bases in between. CDR1 SQVTM and CDR2 ANQGSEA come from the germline V gene. The CDR3 covers 13 residues. The CDR3 DNA sequence: TGCAGCGGGGGAGATATGGCCAACTATGGCTACACCTTC. Amino acid sequence: CSGGDMANYGYTF.

V is TRBV11-2 and J is TRBJ1-2; no firm D call. CDR3 length: 13 residues. Trimming cost V 5 bases and J 5 bases, with 12 bases left between them. The V gene's germline CDR1 is SGHAT and CDR2 FQNNGV. In DNA, the CDR3 is TGTGCCAGCAGCGCGGCAGGCGGGTATGGCTACACCTTC. This codes for CASSAAGGYGYTF.

V and J are TRBV13 and TRBJ1-5; D call uncertain. Germline V gene data show CDR1 as PRHDT and CDR2 as FYEKMQ (reference sequence). Deletions cut 5 bases from V and 5 bases from J, with 13 bases between. This CDR3 is 14 amino acids long. This CDR3 is CASSRRAGDQPQHF. Written as DNA, the CDR3 is TGTGCCAGCAGCCGAAGGGCCGGGGATCAGCCCCAGCATTTT.

V and J are TRBV6-2 or TRBV6-3 and TRBJ2-3; 8 bases line up with TRBD2. V shed 2 bases and J 4 bases; nucleotides not matched to a gene: 5. Looked up from germline, CDR1 is MNHEY and CDR2 is SVGEGT. This CDR3 is built from 15 residues. Written as DNA, the CDR3 is TGTGCCAGCAGTTACGAAGGACTAGCTGCAGATACGCAGTATTTT. It yields the protein CASSYEGLAADTQYF.

V is TRBV7-8 and J is TRBJ1-2; D unresolved. Trimming removed 3 bases at V and 8 bases at J, with 19 bases between. In germline, CDR1 is SGHVS, CDR2 FQNEAQ. The CDR3 is 15 amino acids. CDR3 coding DNA: TGTGCCAGCAGCTTGTGGAGGGATCCCTCTAAGGGCTACACCTTC. Translation: CASSLWRDPSKGYTF.

The V and J genes are TRBV19 and TRBJ1-4; 8 bases fit TRBD1. This CDR3 comprises 15 residues. After removal of 7 bases from V and 8 bases from J, the junction contained 12 bases not matched to a gene. Germline V gives CDR1 LNHDA, CDR2 SQIVND (reference sequence). The CDR3 loop reads CASTSHRGSFEKLFF. The DNA of the CDR3 is TGTGCCAGTACCTCCCACAGGGGGAGTTTCGAAAAACTGTTTTTT.

The V call is TRBV9, the J call TRBJ2-1; perhaps TRBD1 as D (5 bases). The CDR3 is made up of 14 amino acids. V lost 3 bases and J 0 bases, leaving 7 bases between the germline ends. In germline, CDR1 is SGDLS, CDR2 YYNGEE. CDR3 in DNA: TGTGCCAGCAGCGGACAGCCCTCCTACAATGAGCAGTTCTTC. Its protein product is CASSGQPSYNEQFF.

V is TRBV29-1 and J is TRBJ2-1; TRBD2 aligns across 12 bases. Per germline, CDR1 SQVTM and CDR2 ANQGSEA. CDR3 length equals 16 residues. V lost 4 bases and J lost 2; bases outside the gene matches: 6. Here the CDR3 reads CSVVTSGGQTYNEQFF. The DNA for the CDR3 is TGCAGCGTTGTAACTAGCGGGGGGCAAACCTACAATGAGCAGTTCTTC.

This chain uses TRBV7-8 with TRBJ2-7; 8 bases fit TRBD1. Germline CDR1 reads SGHVS; CDR2 reads FQNEAQ. Losses at the gene ends were 5 bases for V and 5 bases for J; bases not matched to a gene: 8. CDR3 length: 14 amino acids. CDR3 DNA sequence: TGTGCCAGCAGCCTCCGGGACAGGCCCCACGAGCAGTACTTC. As protein: CASSLRDRPHEQYF.

This clone was detected a few times. The chain carries TRBV5-1 and TRBJ2-1; 13 bases align to TRBD2. Per the germline V gene, CDR1 is SGHRS and CDR2 is YFSETQ. The CDR3 totals 16 residues. V was pared by 4 bases and J by 5 bases, with 6 bases of the junction left unmatched. CDR3 loop: CASSRGLAGADNEQFF. The CDR3 nucleotides read TGCGCCAGCAGCAGAGGACTAGCGGGGGCCGACAATGAGCAGTTCTTC.

The chain links TRBV2 to TRBJ1-2; D is possibly TRBD1 (5 bases). The CDR3 runs to 13 residues. Trimming took off 4 bases at V and 4 bases at J, with 10 bases between the two ends. Germline loops: CDR1 SNHLY, CDR2 FYNNEI. The CDR3 DNA is TGTGCCAGCAGTGCTGGGCAGGGCTATGGCTACACCTTC. The encoded protein is CASSAGQGYGYTF.

The chain has TRBV24-1 and TRBJ2-1; 7 bases agree with TRBD2. Germline CDR1 reads KGHDR; CDR2 reads SFDVKD. V shed 4 bases, J shed 4 bases, and the junction held 9 bases outside the gene matches. This CDR3 has 16 amino acids. CDR3 nucleotide sequence: TGTGCCACCAGTGACTCCCCCCCGGGGGGTTACAATGAGCAGTTCTTC. This sequence encodes CATSDSPPGGYNEQFF.

With respect to this clone: Other nucleotide sequences in the sample specify the same CDR3. The genes are TRBV3-1 (or the pseudogene TRBV3-2) and TRBJ1-4; TRBD1 agrees at 12 bases. The V gene end was trimmed by 1 base and the J gene end by 8 bases; junction bases not matched to a gene: 2. CDR1 LGHDT and CDR2 YNNKEL come from the germline V gene (reference sequence). This CDR3 contains 15 residues. In DNA, the CDR3 is TGTGCCAGCAGCCAAGTAGGGACAGGGGGCGAAAAACTGTTTTTT. It specifies CASSQVGTGGEKLFF.